This T cell receptor (beta chain) was captured by sequencing in a study of shared clonotypes between healthy human individuals. Study-level results: Among four donors, about 4.6% of naive CD4 clonotypes were found in common. Estimated clonotype richness was generally higher in naive than memory subsets.

Some clones are missing from TCRdb's copy, which holds only in-frame ones; the method was immunoSEQ multiplex PCR. The sample has approximately 980,000 clones, 70% to 85% seen once. Worth noting for this clone: The target antigen is unknown. Within the sample, other DNA sequences also encode this same CDR3.

From germline, CDR1 is MNHNS and CDR2 SASEGT. The CDR3 loop spans 14 amino acids. After removal of 2 bases from V and 7 bases from J, the junction contained 5 bases not matched to a gene. The receptor comes from a man between 18 and 35 years old in good health. The chain joins TRBV6-1 to TRBJ1-5, with 7 bases matching TRBD1. The sequencing sample was made of memory CD4+ T cells sorted from blood. The sample's subset: CD45RA-negative fraction. The CDR3 sequence is CASSETGVGQPQHF. The CDR3 DNA follows: TGTGCCAGCAGTGAAACAGGGGTGGGGCAGCCCCAGCATTTT.